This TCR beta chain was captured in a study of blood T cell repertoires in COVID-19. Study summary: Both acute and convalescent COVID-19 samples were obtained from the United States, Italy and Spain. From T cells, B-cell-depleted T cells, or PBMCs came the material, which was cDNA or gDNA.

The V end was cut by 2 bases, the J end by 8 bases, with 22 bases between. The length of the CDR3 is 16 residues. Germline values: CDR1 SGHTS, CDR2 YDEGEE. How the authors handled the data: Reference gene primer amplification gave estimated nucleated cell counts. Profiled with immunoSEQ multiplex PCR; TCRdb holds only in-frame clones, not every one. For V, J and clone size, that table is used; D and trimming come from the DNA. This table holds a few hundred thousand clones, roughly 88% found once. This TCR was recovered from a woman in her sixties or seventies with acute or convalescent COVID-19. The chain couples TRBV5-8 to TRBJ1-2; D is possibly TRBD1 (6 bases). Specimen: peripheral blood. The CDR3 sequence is CASSFTAEGGRRGYTF. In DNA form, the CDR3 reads TGTGCCAGCAGCTTCACCGCGGAGGGGGGGCGAAGGGGCTACACCTTC.